Each of the 2 T cell receptor beta chains below was sequenced from the same sample in a study of STAT3 mutations in large granular lymphocyte leukemia. Study-wide findings and caveats: Every T-LGLL patient had at least one immunodominant TCRbeta clonotype.

No antigen is known for these receptors. This table comes from immunoSEQ multiplex PCR, and its TCRdb copy is limited to in-frame clones, with some not included. The sample yields 35,000 or so clones, 70% to 90% seen once. The sequencing input was PBMCs. The receptor source for this set is a human donor with T large granular lymphocyte leukemia. Some clones in this sample may be carry-over from other donors' samples.

J is TRBJ1-2 and V is TRBV15; TRBD1 might be the D (5 bases). Trimming shortened V by 1 base and J by 4 bases, and 19 bases separated the two germline ends. CDR1 is LNHNV, CDR2 YYDKDF, per germline (reference sequence). This CDR3 comprises 17 residues. CDR3 nucleotides: TGTGCCACCAGCAGAGTTATTGCCGCGACAGCTTCCTATGGCTACACCTTC. Residues: CATSRVIAATASYGYTF. The full variable domain, in which reference TRBV15 and TRBJ1-2 provide the parts outside the CDR3, is DAMVIQNPRYQVTQFGKPVTLSCSQTLNHNVMYWYQQKSSQAPKLLFHYYDKDFNNEADTPDNFQSRRPNTSFCFLDIRSPGLGDTAMYLCATSRVIAATASYGYTFGSGTRLTVV.

This clone has just a few counts. The rearrangement links TRBV2 to TRBJ2-5; the D is unclear. Germline loops: CDR1 SNHLY, CDR2 FYNNEI. This CDR3 comprises 10 residues. V was shortened by 8 bases and J by 3 bases, with 4 bases between the two germline ends. CDR3 bases: TGTGCCAGCGGGGAAGAGACCCAGTACTTC. It translates to CASGEETQYF. The full variable domain, in which reference TRBV2 and TRBJ2-5 provide the parts outside the CDR3, is EPEVTQTPSHQVTQMGQEVILRCVPISNHLYFYWYRQILGQKVEFLVSFYNNEISEKSEIFDDQFSVERPDGSNFTLKIRSTKLEDSAMYFCASGEETQYFGPGTRLLVL.